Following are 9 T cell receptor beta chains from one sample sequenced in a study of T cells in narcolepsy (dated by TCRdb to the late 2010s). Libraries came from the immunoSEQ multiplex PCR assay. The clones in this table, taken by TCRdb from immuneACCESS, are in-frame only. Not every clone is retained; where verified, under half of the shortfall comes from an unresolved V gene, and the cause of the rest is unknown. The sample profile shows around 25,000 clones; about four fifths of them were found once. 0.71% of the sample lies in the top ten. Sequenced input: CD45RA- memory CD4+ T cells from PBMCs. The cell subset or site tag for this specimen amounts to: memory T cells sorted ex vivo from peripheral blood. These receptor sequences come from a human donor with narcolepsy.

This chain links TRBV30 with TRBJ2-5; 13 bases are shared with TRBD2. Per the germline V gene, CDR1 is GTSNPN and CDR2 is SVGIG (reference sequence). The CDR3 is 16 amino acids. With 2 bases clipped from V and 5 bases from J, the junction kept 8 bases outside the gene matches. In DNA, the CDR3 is TGTGCCTGGAGTCTCTCCGGGACTAGCGGGGTGGAGACCCAGTACTTC. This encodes CAWSLSGTSGVETQYF.

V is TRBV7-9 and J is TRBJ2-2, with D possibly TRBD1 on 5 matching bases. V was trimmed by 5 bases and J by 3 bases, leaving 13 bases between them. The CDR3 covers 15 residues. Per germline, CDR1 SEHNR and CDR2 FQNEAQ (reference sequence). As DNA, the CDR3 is TGTGCCAGCAGCCCCAGGGTTACGGACACCGGGGAGCTGTTTTTT. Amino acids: CASSPRVTDTGELFF. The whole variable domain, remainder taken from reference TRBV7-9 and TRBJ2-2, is DTGVSQNPRHKITKRGQNVTFRCDPISEHNRLYWYRQTLGQGPEFLTYFQNEAQLEKSRLLSDRFSAERPKGSFSTLEIQRTEQGDSAMYLCASSPRVTDTGELFFGEGSRLTVL.

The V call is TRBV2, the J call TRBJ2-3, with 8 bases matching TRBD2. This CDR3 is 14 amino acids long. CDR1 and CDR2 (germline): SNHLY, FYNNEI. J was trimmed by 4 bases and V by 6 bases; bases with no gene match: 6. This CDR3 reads CASSLRTSSDTQYF. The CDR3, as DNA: TGTGCCAGCAGCTTACGGACTAGCTCAGATACGCAGTATTTT.

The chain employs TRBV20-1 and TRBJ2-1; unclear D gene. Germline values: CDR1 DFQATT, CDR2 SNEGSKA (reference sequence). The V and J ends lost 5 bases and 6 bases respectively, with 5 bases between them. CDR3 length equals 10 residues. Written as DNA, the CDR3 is TGCAGTGCTGCCCCCAATGAGCAGTTCTTC. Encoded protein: CSAAPNEQFF.

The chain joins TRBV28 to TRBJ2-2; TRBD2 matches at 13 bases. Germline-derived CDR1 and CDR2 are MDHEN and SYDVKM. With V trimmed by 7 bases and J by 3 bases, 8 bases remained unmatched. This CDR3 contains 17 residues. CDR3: CASIRTSGSADTGELFF. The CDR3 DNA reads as TGTGCCAGCATAAGGACTAGCGGGAGTGCCGACACCGGGGAGCTGTTTTTT.

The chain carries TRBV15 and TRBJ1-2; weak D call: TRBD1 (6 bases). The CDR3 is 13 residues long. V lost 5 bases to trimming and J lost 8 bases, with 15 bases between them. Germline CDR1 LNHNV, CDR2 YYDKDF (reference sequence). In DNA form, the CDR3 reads TGTGCCACCAGCCCGGGACACCTTATAGGCTACACCTTC. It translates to CATSPGHLIGYTF.

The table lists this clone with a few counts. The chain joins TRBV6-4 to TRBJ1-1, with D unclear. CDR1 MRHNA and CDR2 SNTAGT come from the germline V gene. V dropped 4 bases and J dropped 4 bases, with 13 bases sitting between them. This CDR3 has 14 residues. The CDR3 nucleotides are TGTGCCAGCAGTGTTGCAACTGGGTCCACTGAAGCTTTCTTT. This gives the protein CASSVATGSTEAFF.

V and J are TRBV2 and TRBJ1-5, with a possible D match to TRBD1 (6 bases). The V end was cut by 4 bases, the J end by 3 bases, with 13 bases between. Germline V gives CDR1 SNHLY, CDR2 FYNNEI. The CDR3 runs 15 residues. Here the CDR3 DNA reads TGTGCCAGCAGTGTTACACAGGGCAACAATCAGCCCCAGCATTTT. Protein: CASSVTQGNNQPQHF. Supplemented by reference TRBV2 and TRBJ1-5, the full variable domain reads EPEVTQTPSHQVTQMGQEVILRCVPISNHLYFYWYRQILGQKVEFLVSFYNNEISEKSEIFDDQFSVERPDGSNFTLKIRSTKLEDSAMYFCASSVTQGNNQPQHFGDGTRLSIL.

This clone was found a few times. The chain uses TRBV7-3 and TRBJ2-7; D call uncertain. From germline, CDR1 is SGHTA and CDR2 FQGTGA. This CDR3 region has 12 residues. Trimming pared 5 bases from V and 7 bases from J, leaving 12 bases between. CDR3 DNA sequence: TGTGCCAGCAGCCCCCCCGGTGGTGAGCAGTACTTC. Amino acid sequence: CASSPPGGEQYF.